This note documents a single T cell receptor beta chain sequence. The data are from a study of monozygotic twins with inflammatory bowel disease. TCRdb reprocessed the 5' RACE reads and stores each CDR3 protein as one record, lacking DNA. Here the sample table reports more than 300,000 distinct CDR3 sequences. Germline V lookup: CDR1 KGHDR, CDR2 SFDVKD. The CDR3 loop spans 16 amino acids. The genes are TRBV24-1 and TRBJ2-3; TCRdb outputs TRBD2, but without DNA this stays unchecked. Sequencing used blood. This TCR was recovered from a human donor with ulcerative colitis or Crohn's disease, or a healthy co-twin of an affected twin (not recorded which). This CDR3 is CATSDFSGGDTDTQYF.